This T cell receptor (beta chain) came from a study of shared clonotypes between healthy human individuals. HIV-negative, healthy adults without recent acute infections or vaccinations were the donors. The study, taken as a whole, reports: Only blood was sampled; tissue repertoires likely differ.

CDR1 is WSHSY, CDR2 SAAADI, per germline. Trimming took 2 bases from V and 1 from J, leaving 8 bases between them. The CDR3 is 14 residues long. As regards this clone: Its antigen is undetermined.

Ten immunoSEQ deep assay plates were used to sequence the DNA of unsorted PBMCs. Using immunoSEQ multiplex PCR, the repertoire was profiled, and TCRdb retains in-frame clones only, with some absent. The sample includes about 490,000 clones, around 78% seen only once; the top ten take 13%. The receptor was isolated from a woman in her thirties or forties in good health. Some clones in this sample may be carry-over from other donors' samples. Specimen: PBMCs. The chain combines TRBV10-2 with TRBJ2-5; D call uncertain. CDR3: CASSEKRSQETQYF. In nucleotides, the CDR3 is TGCGCCAGCAGTGAGAAGAGGAGCCAAGAGACCCAGTACTTC.